This entry lists 18 T cell receptor beta chains sequenced from one sample in a study of blood T cell repertoires in COVID-19. This table comes from immunoSEQ multiplex PCR, and its TCRdb copy is limited to in-frame clones, with some not included. In the table there are about 60,000 clones, roughly 88% of which are singletons. Input material: peripheral blood. The receptors derive from a young man with COVID-19, enrolled during active disease.

The chain links TRBV30 to TRBJ2-5; TRBD2 aligns across 7 bases. CDR3 length equals 15 residues. Germline loops: CDR1 GTSNPN, CDR2 SVGIG (reference sequence). V dropped 1 base and J dropped 7; count of bases not matched to a gene: 12. The CDR3 DNA reads TGTGCCTGGAGTGCCCGGGGGACTACAACGGCGACCCAGTACTTC. Encoded protein: CAWSARGTTTATQYF.

This clone was counted once. V is TRBV18 and J is TRBJ2-7, with 14 bases fitting TRBD2. Germline CDR1 is KGHSH and CDR2 is LQKENI. J lost 5 bases, V lost 5 bases, and 8 bases had no gene match. The CDR3 length is 16 residues. In nucleotides, the CDR3 is TGTGCCAGCTCATTCACCCTGGGACTAGCGGGAGACGAGCAGTACTTC. Translating gives CASSFTLGLAGDEQYF. Complete variable domain (other parts from reference TRBV18 and TRBJ2-7): NAGVMQNPRHLVRRRGQEARLRCSPMKGHSHVYWYRQLPEEGLKFMVYLQKENIIDESGMPKERFSAEFPKEGPSILRIQQVVRGDSAAYFCASSFTLGLAGDEQYFGPGTRLTVT.

The V call is TRBV20-1, the J call TRBJ2-3; D call uncertain. V gave up 7 bases and J gave up 4 bases, with 9 bases separating them. Germline V CDR1 and CDR2: DFQATT, SNEGSKA (reference sequence). The CDR3 loop spans 11 amino acids. CDR3 sequence reads: CSGSSSDTQYF. CDR3 coding DNA: TGCAGTGGGAGTTCGTCAGATACGCAGTATTTT.

The chain combines TRBV4-2 with TRBJ2-3; 8 nucleotides agree with TRBD2. The CDR3 runs to 15 residues. J was trimmed by 0 bases and V by 2 bases; bases with no gene match: 1. Germline V gene data show CDR1 as LGHNA and CDR2 as YNFKEQ. The CDR3: CASSQPSGSTDTQYF. DNA of the CDR3: TGTGCCAGCAGCCAACCTAGCGGGAGCACAGATACGCAGTATTTT.

The chain combines TRBV11-2 with TRBJ1-1, with TRBD1 matching over 7 bases. Looked up from germline, CDR1 is SGHAT and CDR2 is FQNNGV. V was pared by 4 bases and J by 1 base, with 12 bases of the junction left unmatched. This CDR3 contains 17 residues. This CDR3 is CASSSHQGGGWNTEAFF. CDR3 sequence (DNA): TGTGCCAGCAGCTCTCACCAGGGGGGAGGATGGAACACTGAAGCTTTCTTT.

The rearrangement joins TRBV20-1 to TRBJ2-3; D is undetermined. Germline lookup yields CDR1 DFQATT and CDR2 SNEGSKA (reference sequence). The CDR3 loop spans 13 amino acids. The V end lost 3 bases, the J end lost 1 base, and 8 bases lay between the germline ends. The CDR3 sequence is CSASAVRTDTQYF. The DNA for the CDR3 is TGCAGTGCTAGTGCGGTGCGCACAGATACGCAGTATTTT.

V gene TRBV28 combines with J gene TRBJ2-1; D not resolved. Germline V gene sequence: CDR1 MDHEN, CDR2 SYDVKM. The germline V and J ends were trimmed by 2 bases and 5 bases, with 4 bases remaining between them. The CDR3 covers 12 residues. This CDR3 is CASSLQDNEQFF. CDR3 DNA sequence: TGTGCCAGCAGTTTACAGGACAATGAGCAGTTCTTC.

The chain employs TRBV4-2 and TRBJ2-3; 10 positions match TRBD1. Trimming at V came to 4 bases and at J to 2 bases, leaving 3 bases not matched to a gene. The V gene's germline CDR1 is LGHNA and CDR2 YNFKEQ. The CDR3 contains 15 residues. This CDR3 is CASSLGQGYTDTQYF. The CDR3 nucleotides are TGTGCCAGCAGCCTGGGACAGGGGTACACAGATACGCAGTATTTT.

A few counts support this clone. The CDR3 bases are TGCAGTGCTAGTGATCCGACAGGGGTCAGAAACATTCAGTACTTC. It is translated as CSASDPTGVRNIQYF. The rearrangement links TRBV20-1 to TRBJ2-4; 8 positions match TRBD1. CDR3 length: 15 residues. From germline, CDR1 is DFQATT and CDR2 SNEGSKA (reference sequence). V gave up 3 bases and J gave up 6 bases; unmatched junction bases: 10.

V gene TRBV28 combines with J gene TRBJ1-2; D might be TRBD1 (5 bases). This CDR3 comprises 14 residues. Germline values: CDR1 MDHEN, CDR2 SYDVKM. With 7 bases removed from V and 8 bases from J, the gap between germline ends came to 20 bases. The CDR3: CASIEGVAKHGYTF. The CDR3 region has the DNA TGTGCCAGCATCGAAGGGGTGGCAAAGCACGGCTACACCTTC.

The chain combines TRBV10-1 with TRBJ2-5, with TRBD1 matching 8 bases. The V segment lost 3 bases and the J segment 5 bases; nucleotides outside the gene matches: 11. The CDR3 totals 16 residues. CDR1 and CDR2 (germline): WNHNN, SYGVQD (reference sequence). CDR3 region: CASSEGGQGLRETQYF. CDR3 nucleotide sequence: TGCGCCAGCAGTGAAGGTGGACAGGGATTAAGGGAGACCCAGTACTTC.

The chain is built from TRBV5-4 and TRBJ2-7; D possibly corresponds to TRBD1 (7 bases). In germline, CDR1 is SGHNT, CDR2 YYREEE (reference sequence). This CDR3 has 15 residues. V shed 0 bases and J shed 1 base, with 11 bases lying between them. The CDR3 here is CASSLAAGQSYEQYF. CDR3 sequence (DNA): TGTGCCAGCAGCTTGGCCGCGGGACAGTCCTACGAGCAGTACTTC.

The rearrangement links TRBV27 to TRBJ2-7; possibly TRBD1 for D (6 bases). Germline lookup yields CDR1 MNHEY and CDR2 SMNVEV (reference sequence). The germline V and J ends were trimmed by 2 bases and 5 bases, with 16 bases remaining between them. The CDR3 is 15 residues long. The CDR3 DNA reads as TGTGCCAGCAGTTTAAGTCCGGACAGTTGGGACGAGCAGTACTTC. Protein: CASSLSPDSWDEQYF.

V is TRBV7-9 and J is TRBJ2-3; 8 bases are a match to TRBD2. The CDR3 is made up of 15 amino acids. CDR1 and CDR2 from the germline V gene are SEHNR and FQNEAQ (reference sequence). V lost 5 bases to trimming and J lost 6 bases; unmatched junction nucleotides: 10. DNA for the CDR3: TGTGCCAGCAGCCCCGGGCCGGGGGGGATGGATACGCAGTATTTT. It translates to CASSPGPGGMDTQYF.

The gene calls are TRBV5-1 and TRBJ2-4; 11 nucleotides agree with TRBD1. This CDR3 is 17 amino acids long. V gave up 0 bases and J gave up 2 bases; unmatched junction bases: 4. The V gene's germline CDR1 is SGHRS and CDR2 YFSETQ. DNA for the CDR3: TGCGCCAGCAGCTTGGTAGGGACAGGGGGGTCCAAAAACATTCAGTACTTC. This translates into CASSLVGTGGSKNIQYF.

V is TRBV7-2 and J is TRBJ2-5; D possibly corresponds to TRBD1 (6 bases). V lost 5 bases, J lost 9 bases, and 19 bases lay in between. CDR3 length: 14 amino acids. From germline, CDR1 is SGHTA and CDR2 FQGNSA. The CDR3 region is CASSGAGRTAAQYF. The CDR3, as DNA: TGTGCCAGCAGCGGGGCTGGCCGGACAGCGGCCCAGTACTTC.

V is TRBV6-5 and J is TRBJ2-2, with D unresolved. Trimming took off 4 bases at V and 5 bases at J, with 8 bases between the two ends. Germline-derived CDR1 and CDR2 are MNHEY and SVGAGI. The CDR3 extends over 13 amino acids. In nucleotides, the CDR3 is TGTGCCAGCAGTTCCTATTTGACCGGGGAGCTGTTTTTT. Protein: CASSSYLTGELFF.

This chain uses TRBV6-1 with TRBJ1-5, with TRBD1 identical over 7 bases. Looked up from germline, CDR1 is MNHNS and CDR2 is SASEGT. The J segment lost 9 bases and the V segment lost 3 bases, leaving 5 bases of the junction unmatched. The CDR3 runs 13 residues. CDR3 nucleotide sequence: TGTGCCAGCAGTGAGAACCGACAGGGGCCCCAGCATTTT. Translating gives CASSENRQGPQHF.